This TCR beta chain stems from a study of cytomegalovirus exposure and HLA in healthy donors. Whole-study results and caveats: There were a few CMV-associated chains whose specificity for CMV antigens was confirmed in vitro.

Trimming at V came to 0 bases and at J to 0 bases, leaving 1 base not matched to a gene. Germline V gene lookup returns CDR1 MNHEY and CDR2 SVGAGI. The CDR3 is 16 residues long. Remarks on this clone: Its antigen remains unidentified.

Sequencing used immunoSEQ multiplex PCR; TCRdb keeps in-frame clones, though not all of them. Of roughly 230,000 clones listed, about 92% are singletons. What was sequenced was PBMCs. The genes are TRBV6-5 and TRBJ2-7; 11 bases agree with TRBD2. The receptor was isolated from a woman in her thirties in good health and CMV-seronegative. In DNA form, the CDR3 reads TGTGCCAGCAGTTACTCTAGCGGGAGGGTCTCCTACGAGCAGTACTTC. It specifies CASSYSSGRVSYEQYF.